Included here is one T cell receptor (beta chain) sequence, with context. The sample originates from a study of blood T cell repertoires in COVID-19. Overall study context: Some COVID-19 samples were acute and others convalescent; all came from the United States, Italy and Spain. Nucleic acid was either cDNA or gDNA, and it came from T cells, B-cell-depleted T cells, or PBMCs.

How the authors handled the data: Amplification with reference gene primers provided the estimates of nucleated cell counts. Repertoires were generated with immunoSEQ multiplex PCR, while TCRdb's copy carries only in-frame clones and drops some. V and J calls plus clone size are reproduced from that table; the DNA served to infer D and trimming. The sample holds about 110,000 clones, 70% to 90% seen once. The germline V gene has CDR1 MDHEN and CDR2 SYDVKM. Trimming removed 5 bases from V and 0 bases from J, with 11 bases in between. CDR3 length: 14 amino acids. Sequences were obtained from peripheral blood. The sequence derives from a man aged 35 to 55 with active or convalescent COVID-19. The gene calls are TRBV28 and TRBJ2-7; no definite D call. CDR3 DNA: TGTGCCAGCAGTCGGCGGCTCTTCTCCTACGAGCAGTACTTC. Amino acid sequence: CASSRRLFSYEQYF.